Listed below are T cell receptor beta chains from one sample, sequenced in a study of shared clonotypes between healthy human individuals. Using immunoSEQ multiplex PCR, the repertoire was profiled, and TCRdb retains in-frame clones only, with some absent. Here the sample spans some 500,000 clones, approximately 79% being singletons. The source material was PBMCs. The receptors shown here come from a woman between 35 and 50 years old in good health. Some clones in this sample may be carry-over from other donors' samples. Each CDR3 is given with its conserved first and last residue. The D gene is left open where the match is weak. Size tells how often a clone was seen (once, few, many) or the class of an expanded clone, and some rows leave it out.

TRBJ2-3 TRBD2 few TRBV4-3 TGCGCCAGCAGCCAACAAACTAGCGGGGGCCTCACAGATACGCAGTATTTT CASSQQTSGGLTDTQYF
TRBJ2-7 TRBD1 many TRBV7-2 TGTGCCAGCAGCAGGACAGGCGGCGAGCAGTACTTC CASSRTGGEQYF
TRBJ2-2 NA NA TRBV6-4 TGTGCCAGCAGTGACTCGAGTCTGGAGTCCACCGGGGAGCTGTTTTTT CASSDSSLESTGELFF
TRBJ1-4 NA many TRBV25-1 TGTGCCAGCAGTGAGACAGGAATCGGTGAAAAACTGTTTTTT CASSETGIGEKLFF
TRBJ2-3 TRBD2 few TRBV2 TGTGCCAGTACCGGGACTAATACAGATACGCAGTATTTT CASTGTNTDTQYF
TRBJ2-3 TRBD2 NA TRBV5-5 TGTGCCAGCAGCTTGGCGAGCGGGAGGGCCCGAGATACGCAGTATTTT CASSLASGRARDTQYF
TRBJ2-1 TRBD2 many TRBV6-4 TGTGCCAGCAGTGACTCTAGCGGGAGTGGGAACAATGAGCAGTTCTTC CASSDSSGSGNNEQFF
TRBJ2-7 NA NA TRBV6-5 TGTGCCAGCAGCCCGACGGGAGAAACCTACGAGCAGTACTTC CASSPTGETYEQYF
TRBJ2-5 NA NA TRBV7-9 TGTGCCAGCAGCCCTACAAGGCGTGAATGGGACAACCAAGAGACCCAGTACTTC CASSPTRREWDNQETQYF
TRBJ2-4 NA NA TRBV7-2 TGTGCCAGCAGCCCAGGACAGAAAAACATTCAGTACTTC CASSPGQKNIQYF
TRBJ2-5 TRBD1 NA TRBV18 TGTGCCAGCTCACCGGGACAGGGAGGAGAGACCCAGTACTTC CASSPGQGGETQYF
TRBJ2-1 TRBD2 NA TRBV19 TGTGCCAGTAGTCCCTGGGAGGGAGGGTCCTACAATGAGCAGTTCTTC CASSPWEGGSYNEQFF
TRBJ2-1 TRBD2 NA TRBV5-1 TGCGCCAGCAGCAGGACGGCTAGCGGGTACAATGAGCAGTTCTTC CASSRTASGYNEQFF